This is a list of T cell receptor beta chains from one sample in a study of blood T cell repertoires in COVID-19. Assay: immunoSEQ multiplex PCR; the TCRdb copy retains only in-frame clones and omits some. The sample shows some 76,000 clones, around 86% of them seen only once. Sequenced material: peripheral blood. Receptors originate from a woman under 30 with acute or convalescent COVID-19. Each CDR3 is given with its conserved first and last residue. Fields, in order: clone size, D gene, J gene, V gene, CDR3 protein, CDR3 DNA. D genes are given only for firm matches. Where a row states a size, it is once, few, many or the class of an expanded clone; other rows omit it.

>NA|TRBD1|TRBJ2-3|TRBV15
CATSRVRDRVPDTQYF
TGTGCCACCAGCAGAGTCCGGGACAGGGTTCCAGATACGCAGTATTTT
>NA|TRBD2|TRBJ2-1|TRBV7-9
CASSPPGGGLNEQFF
TGTGCCAGCAGCCCCCCCGGGGGGGGCTTGAATGAGCAGTTCTTC
>NA|NA|TRBJ2-5|TRBV28
CASSSPGLQTQYF
TGTGCCAGCAGTTCCCCAGGTTTACAGACCCAGTACTTC
>NA|TRBD1|TRBJ2-3|TRBV5-1
CASSTQGTDTQYF
TGCGCCAGCAGCACACAGGGGACAGATACGCAGTATTTT
>NA|TRBD1|TRBJ1-1|TRBV30
CAWSVYPTGDTEAFF
TGTGCCTGGAGTGTATACCCGACAGGGGACACTGAAGCTTTCTTT
>NA|TRBD1|TRBJ2-7|TRBV7-9
CASSGTGEPYEQYF
TGTGCCAGCAGCGGGACAGGTGAGCCCTACGAGCAGTACTTC
>NA|TRBD1|TRBJ2-4|TRBV7-9
CASSFGTGAAKNIQYF
TGTGCCAGCAGCTTCGGGACAGGGGCAGCCAAAAACATTCAGTACTTC
>NA|NA|TRBJ1-2|TRBV9
CASSVQYGYTF
TGTGCCAGCAGCGTCCAATATGGCTACACCTTC
>NA|TRBD2|TRBJ2-3|TRBV18
CASSRGLAVTDTQYF
TGTGCCAGCTCACGAGGACTAGCAGTCACAGATACGCAGTATTTT
>NA|TRBD2|TRBJ2-1|TRBV2
CATGRERGNEQFF
TGTGCCACAGGGCGGGAGCGGGGCAATGAGCAGTTCTTC
>few|TRBD1|TRBJ1-2|TRBV18
CASSPARTGAAYGYTF
TGTGCCAGCTCACCAGCCCGGACAGGGGCCGCCTATGGCTACACCTTC
>NA|TRBD1|TRBJ1-1|TRBV19
CASSMTGSYKAFF
TGTGCCAGTAGTATGACAGGGAGCTACAAAGCTTTCTTT
>NA|NA|TRBJ1-1|TRBV5-1
CASSLIRNTEAFF
TGCGCCAGCAGCTTGATCAGGAACACTGAAGCTTTCTTT
>NA|NA|TRBJ2-3|TRBV13
CASSNRDSSTDTQYF
TGTGCCAGCAGCAACCGGGACTCCAGCACAGATACGCAGTATTTT
>few|NA|TRBJ1-6|TRBV6-5
CASKPEGLVDSPLHF
TGTGCCAGCAAGCCTGAGGGCTTGGTTGATTCACCCCTCCACTTT
>NA|TRBD2|TRBJ2-3|TRBV30
CAWSVRGGGTDTQYF
TGTGCCTGGAGTGTACGGGGGGGCGGGACAGATACGCAGTATTTT